Shown below are 27 T cell receptor beta chains from a single sample sequenced in a study of identical twins. MiXCR was run by TCRdb on the 5' RACE reads, yielding one entry per CDR3 protein. Of roughly 470,000 distinct CDR3 sequences in the sample, roughly an eighth were seen once. The sample also formed part of further work on yellow fever vaccine responses in identical twins.

What was sequenced was CD4+ T cells sorted from blood. The origin of the receptors is a woman aged 18-35 years in good health.

V and J are TRBV10-3 and TRBJ1-1, with 7 bases fitting TRBD1. The germline V gene has CDR1 ENHRY and CDR2 SYGVKD. The trim removed 3 bases at V and 2 bases at J, leaving 6 bases unmatched. The CDR3 is 15 residues long. CDR3 protein: CAISDTGTANTEAFF. CDR3 DNA sequence: TGTGCCATCAGTGACACCGGGACAGCCAACACTGAAGCTTTCTTT.

The sample holds one count of this clonotype. The rearrangement uses TRBV11-2 and TRBJ2-1, with D maybe TRBD2 (6 bases). Between the trimmed V and J ends, which lost 1 base and 6 bases, there was a span of 13 bases. Germline V lookup: CDR1 SGHAT, CDR2 FQNNGV. This CDR3 is 15 amino acids long. CDR3 DNA sequence: TGTGCCAGCAGCTTAGGGGGAGGCAAGTTCAATGAGCAGTTCTTC. Its translation: CASSLGGGKFNEQFF.

This clonotype was observed a handful of times. This chain joins TRBV11-1 and TRBJ2-7; tentatively, D is TRBD2 (5 bases). V lost 5 bases, J lost 2 bases, and 10 bases lay in between. Germline assignment: CDR1 SGHAT and CDR2 FQDESV (reference sequence). The CDR3 is 13 residues long. CDR3 sequence (DNA): TGTGCCAGCAGCCCCGGGATAACCTACGAGCAGTACTTC. This encodes CASSPGITYEQYF. Together with reference TRBV11-1 and TRBJ2-7, the CDR3 gives the full variable domain: EAEVAQSPRYKITEKSQAVAFWCDPISGHATLYWYRQILGQGPELLVQFQDESVVDDSQLPKDRFSAERLKGVDSTLKIQPAELGDSAMYLCASSPGITYEQYFGPGTRLTVT.

This chain uses TRBV5-6 with TRBJ1-2; 9 bases line up with TRBD1. J was trimmed by 6 bases and V by 4 bases; bases with no gene match: 4. The CDR3 runs to 13 residues. The germline CDR1 and CDR2 sequences are SGHDT and YYEEEE. The CDR3 is CASSVDRGDGYTF. The CDR3 nucleotides read TGTGCCAGCAGCGTGGACAGGGGCGATGGCTACACCTTC.

CDR3 sequence (DNA): TGTGCCAGCAGACCACCGGGACAGGGTGTCTACGAGCAGTACTTC. Its protein product is CASRPPGQGVYEQYF. The chain has TRBV28 and TRBJ2-7; TRBD1 matches at 9 bases. V shed 6 bases, J shed 3 bases, and the junction held 9 bases outside the gene matches. Germline CDR1 reads MDHEN; CDR2 reads SYDVKM. The CDR3 contains 15 residues.

This chain connects TRBV27 to TRBJ2-3; TRBD2 matches 9 bases. V shed 8 bases, J shed 5 bases, and the junction held 8 bases outside the gene matches. Germline CDR1 is MNHEY and CDR2 is SMNVEV (reference sequence). The CDR3 sequence is 14 residues long. CDR3 sequence (DNA): TGTGCCAGCGGAACCAATAGCGGGAGAGATACGCAGTATTTT. This sequence encodes CASGTNSGRDTQYF.

The V call is TRBV3-1, the J call TRBJ1-4; 9 positions agree with TRBD1. The CDR3 totals 15 residues. V shed 2 bases, J shed 5 bases, and the junction held 3 bases outside the gene matches. Germline V CDR1 and CDR2: LGHDT, YNNKEL (reference sequence). The CDR3 DNA sequence: TGTGCCAGCAGCCAACGGGACAGGGTGAATGAAAAACTGTTTTTT. Its translation is CASSQRDRVNEKLFF.

This clonotype was counted between two and nine times. The J gene is TRBJ1-4, the V gene TRBV4-2; D possibly corresponds to TRBD1 (6 bases). Trimming took 0 bases from V and 5 from J, leaving 10 bases between them. This CDR3 spans 15 amino acids. Looked up from germline, CDR1 is LGHNA and CDR2 is YNFKEQ. The CDR3 spells CASSQEGQGNEKLFF. Written as DNA, the CDR3 is TGTGCCAGCAGCCAAGAGGGTCAGGGGAATGAAAAACTGTTTTTT.

The rearrangement uses TRBV29-1 and TRBJ1-3, with D perhaps TRBD1 (6 bases). Germline-derived CDR1 and CDR2 are SQVTM and ANQGSEA. This CDR3 is 12 amino acids long. V lost 7 bases and J lost 9, with 16 bases in between. CDR3 DNA sequence: TGCAGCGCTCGCTACAGGGAAAGCACCATATATTTT. Encoded protein: CSARYRESTIYF.

The J gene is TRBJ2-3, the V gene TRBV4-1, with D unresolved. Trimming took 3 bases from V and 4 from J, leaving 8 bases between them. CDR3 length: 13 amino acids. Germline V gene data show CDR1 as MGHRA and CDR2 as YSYEKL. CDR3 in amino acids: CASSQNFPDTQYF. The CDR3 nucleotides read TGCGCCAGCAGCCAGAACTTTCCAGATACGCAGTATTTT.

The chain has TRBV7-2 and TRBJ2-2; TRBD2 agrees at 13 bases. CDR1 and CDR2 from the germline V gene are SGHTA and FQGNSA. The J segment lost 5 bases and the V segment lost 5 bases, leaving 8 bases of the junction unmatched. The CDR3 consists of 17 residues. CDR3: CASSARGLAGKTGELFF. The CDR3 nucleotides are TGTGCCAGCAGCGCAAGGGGACTAGCGGGGAAAACCGGGGAGCTGTTTTTT.

The rearrangement joins TRBV2 to TRBJ2-7, with TRBD1 matching over 8 bases. J gave up 2 bases and V 5 bases, and 8 bases lay outside the gene matches. There are 15 residues in the CDR3. The germline V gene has CDR1 SNHLY and CDR2 FYNNEI. This chain's CDR3 is CASSNLDRVTYEQYF. CDR3 sequence (DNA): TGTGCCAGCAGTAATCTGGACAGGGTGACCTACGAGCAGTACTTC.

The gene calls are TRBV11-2 and TRBJ2-3; 11 nucleotides agree with TRBD2. The CDR3 loop spans 16 amino acids. The germline V gene has CDR1 SGHAT and CDR2 FQNNGV. Losses at the gene ends were 5 bases for V and 4 bases for J; bases not matched to a gene: 8. As DNA, the CDR3 is TGTGCCAGCAGCCTTGTAGCGGGAGGGCCCCCAGATACGCAGTATTTT. Amino acid sequence: CASSLVAGGPPDTQYF.

This clonotype was picked up one time. The J gene is TRBJ2-1, the V gene TRBV3-1, with D unresolved. V was cut by 0 bases and J by 12 bases, with 12 bases left in between. Germline loops: CDR1 LGHDT, CDR2 YNNKEL (reference sequence). CDR3 size: 13 residues. DNA of the CDR3: TGTGCCAGCAGCCAAGATTTGTCGTCGGGGCAGTTCTTC. Amino acid sequence: CASSQDLSSGQFF.

This chain links TRBV5-1 with TRBJ2-1, with 7 positions matching TRBD1. Germline V gives CDR1 SGHRS, CDR2 YFSETQ. V lost 2 bases, J lost 7 bases, and 6 bases stayed unmatched. The CDR3 contains 14 residues. The CDR3 DNA reads TGCGCCAGCAGCTTTGGTCAGGGGGTGAATGAGCAGTTCTTC. The encoded protein is CASSFGQGVNEQFF.

This clonotype was seen a handful of times. The chain is built from TRBV29-1 and TRBJ2-3; the D is unclear. Germline V gene sequence: CDR1 SQVTM, CDR2 ANQGSEA. CDR3 length: 12 amino acids. Trimming cost V 4 bases and J 4 bases, with 9 bases left between them. Here the CDR3 reads CSVGSLADTQYF. For the CDR3, the DNA is TGCAGCGTTGGGAGTTTGGCAGATACGCAGTATTTT.

The CDR3 DNA reads TGTGCCAGCAGCTCCCTTGGGGCCAGGGGAGCATCCGGGGAGCTGTTTTTT. Translation: CASSSLGARGASGELFF. The gene calls are TRBV5-5 and TRBJ2-2; weak D call: TRBD1 (6 bases). CDR3 length equals 17 residues. The germline V gene has CDR1 SGHKS and CDR2 YYEKEE (reference sequence). Trimming took off 3 bases at V and 6 bases at J, with 21 bases between the two ends.

V and J are TRBV6-5 and TRBJ2-4, with 7 nucleotides matching TRBD2. The CDR3 consists of 17 residues. V trimming: 0 bases; J trimming: 1 base; junction bases outside the gene matches: 6. Germline V lookup: CDR1 MNHEY, CDR2 SVGAGI. The CDR3 DNA follows: TGTGCCAGCAGTTACTCGAAGGGCGGGAGTGCCAAAAACATTCAGTACTTC. It is translated as CASSYSKGGSAKNIQYF.

The table lists this clonotype with many counts. The chain employs TRBV2 and TRBJ2-1; D possibly uses TRBD1 or TRBD2 (6 bases each). This CDR3 is built from 13 residues. The germline gives CDR1 SNHLY, CDR2 FYNNEI. Deletions cut 9 bases from V and 8 bases from J, with 17 bases between. CDR3 sequence reads: CASNGRGAYEQFF. Written as DNA, the CDR3 is TGTGCCAGTAACGGTAGGGGGGCATATGAGCAGTTCTTC. The full variable domain, its missing parts supplied by reference TRBV2 and TRBJ2-1, is EPEVTQTPSHQVTQMGQEVILRCVPISNHLYFYWYRQILGQKVEFLVSFYNNEISEKSEIFDDQFSVERPDGSNFTLKIRSTKLEDSAMYFCASNGRGAYEQFFGPGTRLTVL.

V and J are TRBV4-2 and TRBJ2-7, with D tentatively TRBD2 (6 bases). From germline, CDR1 is LGHNA and CDR2 YNFKEQ. This CDR3 has 16 residues. Trimming pared 0 bases from V and 2 bases from J, leaving 14 bases between. This chain's CDR3 is CASSQDVGGTPYEQYF. For the CDR3, the DNA is TGTGCCAGCAGCCAAGATGTGGGCGGGACCCCCTACGAGCAGTACTTC.

The chain uses TRBV28 and TRBJ2-7; 7 nucleotides line up with TRBD2. Trimming removed 7 bases from V and 0 bases from J; junction bases left unmatched: 6. Germline CDR1 and CDR2: MDHEN and SYDVKM. The CDR3 contains 14 residues. The CDR3 protein is CASNGGINSYEQYF. CDR3 bases: TGTGCCAGCAACGGGGGGATAAACTCCTACGAGCAGTACTTC.

The table lists this clonotype with a few counts. The chain links TRBV5-1 to TRBJ2-3; D is unresolved. Trimming stripped 0 bases from V and 7 bases from J, with 12 bases between. The CDR3 length is 14 residues. Germline lookup yields CDR1 SGHRS and CDR2 YFSETQ. CDR3 loop: CASSLVGRSNTQYF. CDR3 DNA sequence: TGCGCCAGCAGCTTGGTGGGCAGGTCAAATACGCAGTATTTT.

The sample holds a few counts of this clonotype. The genes are TRBV12-3 or TRBV12-4 and TRBJ2-7; D gene ambiguous. The CDR3 has 15 residues. V shed 2 bases and J shed 0 bases, with 11 bases lying between them. The CDR3 sequence: CASSLQDVSSYEQYF. The CDR3 coding sequence is TGTGCCAGCAGTTTACAGGATGTAAGCTCCTACGAGCAGTACTTC.

In its sample, this clonotype was seen many times. The chain employs TRBV7-9 and TRBJ2-4, with D maybe TRBD2 (6 bases). The length of the CDR3 is 14 residues. Trimming stripped 3 bases from V and 2 bases from J, with 8 bases between. Germline V CDR1 and CDR2: SEHNR, FQNEAQ (reference sequence). CDR3 sequence: CASSLAGPKNIQYF. CDR3 bases: TGTGCCAGCAGCTTGGCGGGGCCCAAAAACATTCAGTACTTC.

V usage is TRBV4-2 and J usage is TRBJ2-2; the D call may be TRBD1 or TRBD2 (5 bases each). Germline V gene lookup returns CDR1 LGHNA and CDR2 YNFKEQ. The V end lost 1 base, the J end lost 2 bases, and 17 bases lay between the germline ends. This CDR3 has 18 amino acids. The CDR3 region is CASSQGEEGDANTGELFF. The CDR3 DNA sequence: TGTGCCAGCAGCCAAGGCGAAGAAGGGGACGCCAACACCGGGGAGCTGTTTTTT.

V is TRBV28 and J is TRBJ2-7, with a tentative D call TRBD2 (5 bases). Germline V gives CDR1 MDHEN, CDR2 SYDVKM. The CDR3 sequence is 11 residues long. Trimming shortened V by 6 bases and J by 7 bases, and 10 bases separated the two germline ends. CDR3 nucleotides: TGTGCCAGCAGGGAGGCCGGGGAGCAGTACTTC. Protein product: CASREAGEQYF. The variable domain in full, with the rest retrieved from reference TRBV28 and TRBJ2-7, is DVKVTQSSRYLVKRTGEKVFLECVQDMDHENMFWYRQDPGLGLRLIYFSYDVKMKEKGDIPEGYSVSREKKERFSLILESASTNQTSMYLCASREAGEQYFGPGTRLTVT.

This clonotype was seen many times. The chain links TRBV7-2 to TRBJ2-5; 9 bases match TRBD1. The germline V gene encodes CDR1 SGHTA and CDR2 FQGNSA. The CDR3 sequence is 14 residues long. After removal of 6 bases from V and 5 bases from J, the junction contained 7 bases not matched to a gene. For the CDR3, the DNA is TGTGCCAGCAGGGACACAGGGGGCATGGAGACCCAGTACTTC. Amino acid sequence: CASRDTGGMETQYF.